This TCR beta chain was sequenced during a study of T cell repertoires in cytomegalovirus infection. Overall study context: Shared public TCR beta signatures pointed to both CMV infection and a matching HLA type. General study points: CMV-specific HLA-C-restricted TCR beta clonotypes dominated the ex vivo response.

This clonotype was found a few times. Its antigen is unidentified. TCRdb re-analysed the reads in MiXCR, keeping a single row per CDR3 protein. The table records some 280,000 distinct CDR3 sequences, roughly an eighth of them present only once. The J segment lost 9 bases and the V segment lost 5 bases, leaving 6 bases of the junction unmatched. The CDR3 is made up of 13 amino acids. From germline, CDR1 is SGHVS and CDR2 FQNEAQ. The clonotype comes from a human donor in good health (CMV status not recorded). Some clones in this sample may be carry-over from other donors' samples. This sequence joins TRBV7-8 and TRBJ2-1; 8 bases fit TRBD2. The material sequenced was PBMCs. CDR3 sequence reads: CASSTLAGGEQFF. In DNA form, the CDR3 reads TGTGCCAGCAGCACCCTAGCGGGTGGTGAGCAGTTCTTC.